These T cell receptor beta chains were read from a single sample in a study of shared clonotypes between healthy human individuals. Sequencing used immunoSEQ multiplex PCR; TCRdb keeps in-frame clones, though not all of them. Of over 2,000,000 clones listed, roughly 93% are singletons. The sequencing input was naive CD8+ T cells from PBMCs. All receptors derive from a man aged 18 to 30 in good health. Some clones in this sample may be carry-over from other donors' samples. Both conserved end residues are trimmed from each CDR3. A D gene is named only where the DNA matches it firmly.

J gene,V gene,D gene,CDR3 protein
TRBJ2-1,TRBV6-5,TRBD2,ASSPRAGELDEQF
TRBJ1-1,TRBV27,TRBD1,ASSRLRPSDRGPMNTEAF
TRBJ1-3,TRBV27,.,ASSLRGAGGNTIY
TRBJ1-5,TRBV19,.,ASQGVSQPQH
TRBJ2-1,TRBV7-9,TRBD2,ASSLDLAVSYNEQF
TRBJ2-2,TRBV28,.,ASSFDGGPGELF
TRBJ2-5,TRBV30,.,AWSPTLRGSETQY
TRBJ2-5,TRBV29-1,TRBD1,SVGARGDRGETQY
TRBJ2-2,TRBV27,TRBD2,ASSLLGTSGQAGELF
TRBJ1-1,TRBV11-3,.,ASSLGRNTEAF
TRBJ2-4,TRBV7-9,.,ASTGVGVNIQY
TRBJ2-5,TRBV9,TRBD2,ASSMRTSSTLETQY
TRBJ2-6,TRBV15,.,ATSRGRQEPGANVLT
TRBJ1-5,TRBV6-6,TRBD1,ASSPDRVGQPQH
TRBJ2-1,TRBV19,TRBD1,AISQGAGGYDEQF
TRBJ1-1,TRBV9,.,ASSVVGGRAEAF
TRBJ2-1,TRBV27,TRBD2,ASSFGGAYNEQF
TRBJ2-1,TRBV29-1,TRBD1,SVRTGYNEQF
TRBJ2-7,TRBV7-9,.,ASSPGAQSSYEQY
TRBJ2-7,TRBV30,.,AWTLGPSAYEQY
TRBJ2-1,TRBV11-3,.,ASRGRGGDEQF
TRBJ2-3,TRBV7-3,TRBD2,ASSRLAGVGTDTQY
TRBJ2-4,TRBV7-9,.,ASSLGPALDIQY
TRBJ1-4,TRBV9,TRBD1,ASSLQGADEKLF
TRBJ2-7,TRBV2,.,ASAVLRHEQY
TRBJ2-7,TRBV10-1,.,ASSESAGTAYEQY
TRBJ2-5,TRBV7-9,TRBD1,ASSLGTGGVETQY
TRBJ1-1,TRBV7-9,TRBD1,ASSPTRGTGQAAF
TRBJ2-2,TRBV5-5,.,ASSLLTGYLTGELF
TRBJ2-1,TRBV7-9,TRBD2,ASITSGSYNEQF
TRBJ2-1,TRBV7-8,.,ASSFVQGFDEQF
TRBJ2-1,TRBV13,TRBD1,ASSLGDRGDNEQF
TRBJ2-7,TRBV7-8,TRBD2,ASSLLAGVQYEQY
TRBJ2-1,TRBV2,TRBD1,ASRVNSGQYHPNEQF
TRBJ2-5,TRBV10-3,.,AISESLAGGTQY
TRBJ1-2,TRBV6-5,.,ASSYSAIRGYT
TRBJ1-1,TRBV7-9,.,ASTTGLTEAF
TRBJ1-1,TRBV15,.,ATSSSRNTEAF
TRBJ2-7,TRBV10-2,.,ASSLGTDGSYEQY
TRBJ2-4,TRBV5-8,.,ASSPLRGLLD